This paragraph covers one T cell receptor beta chain sequence. Its cognate antigen is unknown. The CDR3 has 14 amino acids. Germline loops: CDR1 GTSNPN, CDR2 SVGIG (reference sequence). V shed 4 bases and J shed 2 bases, with 14 bases lying between them. This entry is derived from a study of shared clonotypes between healthy human individuals. Whole-study results and caveats: Memory subsets had estimated richness that was generally smaller than that of naive subsets.

The authors' processing: Because ImmunoSEQ provided only junction sequences with no quality scores, the filtering differed. The repertoire was sequenced with immunoSEQ multiplex PCR; TCRdb's copy has only in-frame clones and lacks some. V and J calls and clone size are as listed in that table; D and trimming were resolved from the DNA. The table shows about 710,000 clones, with 55% to 75% occurring only once. The receptor comes from a woman aged 25-40 years in good health. The chain links TRBV30 to TRBJ1-1; TRBD1 might be the D (5 bases). The source material was memory CD4+ T cells sorted from blood. Subset of the sample: CD45RA-negative fraction. The CDR3 region is CAWTRVGQNTEAFF. The CDR3 bases are TGTGCCTGGACAAGGGTGGGGCAAAACACTGAAGCTTTCTTT.